A single sample is the source of the 32 T cell receptor beta chains below, sequenced in a study of T-cell reconstitution after alpha-beta-depleted transplantation in children. The authors prepared the TCRbeta library with unique molecular identifiers. TCRdb reprocessed the PCR reads via MiXCR and lists one record per CDR3 protein. The sample has approximately 640,000 distinct CDR3 sequences, 16% seen once; the top ten hold approximately 1.1%. The material was PBMCs from the stem cell graft donor, obtained from the stem cell graft. These TCRs come from a human donor who donated a stem cell graft to a child with acute myeloid leukemia.

This clonotype was observed a handful of times. The chain joins TRBV15 to TRBJ1-3, with TRBD1 matching over 7 bases. Germline V gene data show CDR1 as LNHNV and CDR2 as YYDKDF (reference sequence). The J segment lost 0 bases and the V segment lost 0 bases, leaving 11 bases of the junction unmatched. The CDR3 loop spans 19 amino acids. CDR3 in amino acids: CATSRDPAKGQYSGNTIYF. The CDR3 DNA is TGTGCCACCAGCAGAGACCCCGCGAAGGGACAGTACTCTGGAAACACCATATATTTT.

This clonotype was counted at least ten times. The chain joins TRBV20-1 to TRBJ1-6; D is possibly TRBD1 (6 bases). CDR1 is DFQATT and CDR2 is SNEGSKA in the germline V gene (reference sequence). The V end was cut by 6 bases, the J end by 0 bases, with 9 bases between. The CDR3 extends over 14 amino acids. The CDR3 spells CSAGQSSYNSPLHF. The CDR3 region has the DNA TGCAGTGCAGGACAGAGCTCCTATAATTCACCCCTCCACTTT.

In nucleotides, the CDR3 is TGTGCCAGAAGGGACAGAAACTATGGCTACACCTTC. This codes for CARRDRNYGYTF. The V call is TRBV2, the J call TRBJ1-2; the match to TRBD1 covers 7 bases. This CDR3 is built from 12 residues. The germline gives CDR1 SNHLY, CDR2 FYNNEI. J gave up 2 bases and V 9 bases, and 3 bases lay outside the gene matches.

J is TRBJ2-3 and V is TRBV4-2; 9 nucleotides agree with TRBD2. The CDR3 totals 18 residues. Germline assignment: CDR1 LGHNA and CDR2 YNFKEQ. V lost 1 base and J lost 1; bases outside the gene matches: 9. CDR3 amino acids: CASSQGASGATGTDTQYF. The CDR3, as DNA: TGTGCCAGCAGCCAAGGGGCTAGCGGGGCCACCGGCACAGATACGCAGTATTTT.

This clonotype has a handful of counts. The J gene is TRBJ2-3, the V gene TRBV4-2, with D possibly TRBD2 on 7 matching bases. Trimming removed 1 base from V and 4 bases from J, with 12 bases in between. Germline lookup yields CDR1 LGHNA and CDR2 YNFKEQ. The CDR3 has 15 amino acids. CDR3: CASSQGGGGSDTQYF. The DNA of the CDR3 is TGTGCCAGCAGCCAAGGGGGCGGGGGCTCAGATACGCAGTATTTT.

The table lists this clonotype with a few counts. The chain uses TRBV20-1 and TRBJ1-4; 10 positions match TRBD1. This CDR3 contains 15 residues. After removal of 6 bases from V and 8 bases from J, the junction contained 12 bases not matched to a gene. Germline V gene data show CDR1 as DFQATT and CDR2 as SNEGSKA (reference sequence). In nucleotides, the CDR3 is TGCAGTGCCCTTCTACGGGACAGGGGCACCGAAAAACTGTTTTTT. Protein product: CSALLRDRGTEKLFF.

This clonotype was counted once. V usage is TRBV11-2 and J usage is TRBJ2-3, with TRBD2 matching over 7 bases. The CDR3 has 18 amino acids. Germline V gene lookup returns CDR1 SGHAT and CDR2 FQNNGV. The J segment lost 10 bases and the V segment lost 5 bases, leaving 24 bases of the junction unmatched. CDR3 amino acids: CASSPPPLAGDWSGAQYF. Here the CDR3 DNA reads TGTGCCAGCAGCCCACCGCCCTTGGCGGGGGACTGGTCGGGGGCGCAGTATTTT.

There are many counts of this clonotype. The chain recombines TRBV15 with TRBJ2-1; TRBD1 or TRBD2 may be the D gene (5 bases each). Trimming removed 1 base from V and 4 bases from J, with 8 bases in between. Germline V CDR1 and CDR2: LNHNV, YYDKDF (reference sequence). This CDR3 is built from 14 residues. Here the CDR3 DNA reads TGTGCCACCAGCAGAGGCAGGGAGTACAATGAGCAGTTCTTC. As protein: CATSRGREYNEQFF.

This clonotype has more than one count but fewer than ten. This chain uses TRBV5-6 with TRBJ1-1; D not resolved. The V and J ends lost 0 bases and 10 bases respectively, with 10 bases between them. Germline V gene data show CDR1 as SGHDT and CDR2 as YYEEEE. The CDR3 is 12 residues long. CDR3 residues: CASSLADYGAFF. CDR3 nucleotides: TGTGCCAGCAGCTTGGCGGATTATGGAGCTTTCTTT. The full variable domain, in which reference TRBV5-6 and TRBJ1-1 provide the parts outside the CDR3, is DAGVTQSPTHLIKTRGQQVTLRCSPKSGHDTVSWYQQALGQGPQFIFQYYEEEERQRGNFPDRFSGHQFPNYSSELNVNALLLGDSALYLCASSLADYGAFFGQGTRLTVV.

For this clonotype: This may be a read error, as it is one base from a much larger clone. The J gene is TRBJ1-1, the V gene TRBV7-9, with D possibly matching TRBD1 (5 bases). This CDR3 has 14 residues. CDR1 and CDR2 (germline): SEHNR, FQNEAQ (reference sequence). V was shortened by 1 base and J by 1 base, with 7 bases between the two germline ends. The CDR3 DNA follows: TGTGCCAGCAGCTTAGTAGGGACGAACACTGAAGCTTTCTTT. This gives the protein CASSLVGTNTEAFF.

The V call is TRBV20-1, the J call TRBJ1-1, with D unclear. The CDR3 runs to 14 residues. Germline lookup yields CDR1 DFQATT and CDR2 SNEGSKA (reference sequence). V was trimmed by 6 bases and J by 4 bases, leaving 18 bases between them. CDR3 nucleotide sequence: TGCAGTGCATTCAACGGGCCGCCGGGCACTGAAGCTTTCTTT. Residues: CSAFNGPPGTEAFF.

The rearrangement uses TRBV4-2 and TRBJ2-1; TRBD1 matches at 8 bases. The CDR3 runs 16 residues. Trimming removed 7 bases from V and 9 bases from J; junction bases left unmatched: 17. CDR1 and CDR2 from the germline V gene are LGHNA and YNFKEQ. CDR3 bases: TGTGCCAGCACCGTAAGGACAGGGATTATGGGGAGTGAGCAGTTCTTC. Protein: CASTVRTGIMGSEQFF.

This clonotype was counted ten times or more. V gene TRBV5-5 combines with J gene TRBJ1-4; possibly TRBD1 for D (5 bases). This CDR3 comprises 16 residues. V lost 0 bases and J lost 7, with 16 bases in between. Germline V CDR1 and CDR2: SGHKS, YYEKEE (reference sequence). This CDR3 is CASSLVLTGEGEKLFF. The CDR3 bases are TGTGCCAGCAGCTTGGTCCTCACGGGGGAAGGTGAAAAACTGTTTTTT.

This clonotype was seen more than once but under ten times. The chain carries TRBV7-9 and TRBJ2-7, with 7 positions matching TRBD2. The length of the CDR3 is 13 residues. CDR1 and CDR2 (germline): SEHNR, FQNEAQ (reference sequence). Trimming cost V 5 bases and J 4 bases; bases outside gene matches: 5. CDR3 protein: CASSRDGGYEQYV. The DNA for the CDR3 is TGTGCCAGCAGCCGGGACGGGGGGTACGAGCAGTACGTC.

The table lists this clonotype with many counts. The V call is TRBV29-1, the J call TRBJ1-2; D is possibly TRBD1 (5 bases). Germline V lookup: CDR1 SQVTM, CDR2 ANQGSEA. CDR3 length equals 10 residues. Trimming took 4 bases from V and 8 from J, leaving 8 bases between them. The CDR3 DNA reads as TGCAGCGTTGTTGGGGACGGCTACACCTTC. Translating it yields CSVVGDGYTF.

This clonotype has only a few counts. The genes are TRBV20-1 and TRBJ2-4; TRBD1 might be the D (5 bases). The CDR3 is 15 amino acids. The V end was cut by 6 bases, the J end by 8 bases, with 23 bases between. In germline, CDR1 is DFQATT, CDR2 SNEGSKA (reference sequence). This CDR3 is CSAPDPRGQKDIQYF. DNA of the CDR3: TGCAGTGCGCCCGACCCTAGGGGCCAAAAGGACATTCAGTACTTC.

This clonotype was seen ten or more times. The CDR3 sequence: CSATKTSGVTGELFF. The CDR3 DNA sequence: TGCAGTGCGACAAAGACTAGCGGGGTAACCGGGGAGCTGTTTTTT. This chain joins TRBV20-1 and TRBJ2-2; TRBD2 matches at 11 bases. The germline gives CDR1 DFQATT, CDR2 SNEGSKA (reference sequence). The CDR3 length is 15 residues. V lost 6 bases and J lost 5; bases outside the gene matches: 8.

This clonotype came up many times. The chain links TRBV20-1 to TRBJ1-5; TRBD1 is a possible D gene (5 bases). The CDR3 covers 16 residues. CDR1 is DFQATT, CDR2 SNEGSKA, per germline (reference sequence). The V end lost 6 bases, the J end lost 7 bases, and 25 bases lay between the germline ends. The CDR3 loop is CSAPSGGTSPVQPQHF. CDR3 nucleotide sequence: TGCAGTGCCCCGTCCGGGGGTACCTCTCCAGTCCAGCCCCAGCATTTT.

In its sample, this clonotype was seen many times. The gene calls are TRBV29-1 and TRBJ2-2; D might be TRBD1 (6 bases). Germline lookup yields CDR1 SQVTM and CDR2 ANQGSEA. V lost 2 bases and J 7 bases, leaving 17 bases between the germline ends. This CDR3 has 15 residues. CDR3 loop: CSVESLRAGVGELFF. The CDR3 nucleotides read TGCAGCGTTGAAAGCTTGCGGGCAGGGGTCGGGGAGCTGTTTTTT.

This clonotype came up many times. The chain has TRBV20-1 and TRBJ1-5, with D uncertain. V gave up 5 bases and J gave up 1 base, with 15 bases separating them. This CDR3 contains 15 residues. Germline V gene sequence: CDR1 DFQATT, CDR2 SNEGSKA (reference sequence). The CDR3 bases are TGCAGTGCTGCCTCCCCGGGGTTGAGCAATCAGCCCCAGCATTTT. Protein sequence: CSAASPGLSNQPQHF.

This clonotype was recorded many times. The V call is TRBV10-3, the J call TRBJ2-2; no reliable D call. Germline CDR1 is ENHRY and CDR2 is SYGVKD. The CDR3 covers 15 residues. V lost 6 bases and J 6 bases, leaving 17 bases between the germline ends. The CDR3 sequence is CAIRSEALGAGELFF. The CDR3 DNA reads as TGTGCCATCAGATCTGAAGCTCTTGGGGCCGGGGAGCTGTTTTTT.

The chain combines TRBV5-1 with TRBJ2-1; no reliable D call. Trimming took 3 bases from V and 0 from J, leaving 19 bases between them. CDR1 SGHRS and CDR2 YFSETQ come from the germline V gene. The CDR3 length is 18 residues. CDR3 DNA: TGCGCCAGCAGCTCTATTCTCTCTAGAGCGTCCTCCTACAATGAGCAGTTCTTC. Translation gives CASSSILSRASSYNEQFF. The full variable domain, completed using reference TRBV5-1 and TRBJ2-1, is KAGVTQTPRYLIKTRGQQVTLSCSPISGHRSVSWYQQTPGQGLQFLFEYFSETQRNKGNFPGRFSGRQFSNSRSEMNVSTLELGDSALYLCASSSILSRASSYNEQFFGPGTRLTVL.

This clonotype came up many times. The chain recombines TRBV20-1 with TRBJ1-6, with D maybe TRBD1 (6 bases). Germline assignment: CDR1 DFQATT and CDR2 SNEGSKA (reference sequence). Trimming stripped 6 bases from V and 6 bases from J, with 9 bases between. The CDR3 is 12 amino acids. The CDR3 here is CSAYRVNSPLHF. The CDR3 coding sequence is TGCAGTGCCTACAGGGTTAATTCACCCCTCCACTTT.

This clonotype has a count of ten or more. The chain recombines TRBV5-1 with TRBJ2-7, with D unresolved. CDR1 is SGHRS and CDR2 is YFSETQ in the germline V gene. The CDR3 extends over 14 amino acids. V was cut by 0 bases and J by 2 bases, with 9 bases left in between. The CDR3 region is CASSLGHKTYEQYF. CDR3 sequence (DNA): TGCGCCAGCAGCTTGGGCCATAAGACCTACGAGCAGTACTTC.

This clonotype appeared many times. This chain uses TRBV6-5 with TRBJ2-4; D is possibly TRBD1 (5 bases). V was trimmed by 2 bases and J by 4 bases, leaving 9 bases between them. There are 14 residues in the CDR3. In germline, CDR1 is MNHEY, CDR2 SVGAGI. This CDR3 reads CASSYQGAKNIQYF. CDR3 in DNA: TGTGCCAGCAGTTACCAGGGCGCGAAAAACATTCAGTACTTC.

This clonotype came up a few times. The CDR3 here is CASSSQGALAGELFF. In nucleotides, the CDR3 is TGTGCCAGCAGTTCCCAGGGGGCGCTGGCCGGGGAGCTGTTTTTT. The J gene is TRBJ2-2, the V gene TRBV12-3 or TRBV12-4; 8 positions match TRBD1. This CDR3 is built from 15 residues. The junction had 7 bases not matched to a gene; V was cut back by 4 bases and J by 6 bases.

This clonotype occurred many times. This chain links TRBV6-5 with TRBJ1-6, with 9 bases that match TRBD1. V shed 4 bases and J 11 bases; nucleotides not matched to a gene: 6. The CDR3 contains 14 residues. The germline V gene has CDR1 MNHEY and CDR2 SVGAGI. The CDR3 loop is CASSLTGGRTPLHF. The CDR3, as DNA: TGTGCCAGCAGTTTAACAGGGGGCCGTACACCCCTCCACTTT.

This clonotype appeared a few times. In nucleotides, the CDR3 is TGTGCCAGCGCTGGACAGGGCATAACCTACGAGCAGTACGTC. Protein sequence: CASAGQGITYEQYV. The chain recombines TRBV11-2 with TRBJ2-7; TRBD1 matches at 8 bases. The germline CDR1 and CDR2 sequences are SGHAT and FQNNGV. This CDR3 contains 14 residues. The junction had 8 bases not matched to a gene; V was cut back by 8 bases and J by 2 bases.

The chain uses TRBV25-1 and TRBJ1-4; D gene unclear. Germline CDR1 and CDR2: MGHDK and SYGVNS. V was clipped by 7 bases and J by 5 bases, with 11 bases between them. This CDR3 comprises 13 residues. DNA for the CDR3: TGTGCCAGCATGAGCGGTCCAAATGAAAAACTGTTTTTT. This sequence encodes CASMSGPNEKLFF.

This clonotype was seen a few times. The chain combines TRBV6-1 with TRBJ2-7, with TRBD1 identical over 7 bases. CDR3 length equals 14 residues. Trimming cost V 4 bases and J 0 bases; bases outside gene matches: 3. The germline CDR1 and CDR2 sequences are MNHNS and SASEGT. The CDR3 region has the DNA TGTGCCAGCAGTGGACAGGGCAGCTCCTACGAGCAGTACGTC. Protein sequence: CASSGQGSSYEQYV.

This clonotype came up a few times. The rearrangement joins TRBV2 to TRBJ2-5; unclear D gene. Germline CDR1 reads SNHLY; CDR2 reads FYNNEI. Trimming shortened V by 3 bases and J by 3 bases, and 8 bases separated the two germline ends. CDR3 length: 13 residues. This CDR3 is CASSDFREETQYF. DNA of the CDR3: TGTGCCAGCAGTGACTTTAGGGAAGAGACCCAGTACTTC.

This clonotype occurred a few times. V and J are TRBV5-1 and TRBJ2-1; TRBD1 aligns across 7 bases. The CDR3 is made up of 16 amino acids. Germline V gene sequence: CDR1 SGHRS, CDR2 YFSETQ. V shed 3 bases, J shed 5 bases, and the junction held 11 bases outside the gene matches. The CDR3 protein is CASSSLPGTEHNEQFF. The CDR3 bases are TGCGCCAGCAGCTCCCTCCCCGGGACAGAACACAATGAGCAGTTCTTC.